This T cell receptor (beta chain) was sequenced in a study of vaccination and CD4 T cells after COVID-19 (dated by TCRdb to between 2021 and 2024). About the study as a whole: Convalescent patients had a positive SARS-CoV-2 result on nasal swab PCR, and of these patients, several had mild disease and one had severe disease. Participants received two doses of either the Pfizer-BioNTech BNT162b2 vaccine (n=8) or the Moderna mRNA-1273 vaccine (n=2). Control cultures received a CEFX viral epitope pool as the positive control, an HIV-1 Nef peptide pool as the negative control, or no peptide. Post-COVID blood samples were collected from convalescent patients a median of approximately 100 days after diagnosis, with a range of about 30 to 161 days. In under 13 COVID-19 convalescent patients and several infection-naive healthy vaccine recipients, researchers compared the spike-specific CD4+ TCR repertoire from before mRNA vaccination with the repertoire from after. Post-vaccine blood samples were taken a median of around 70 days after the second vaccine dose, with a range of about 13 to 250 days. Overlapping spike peptide pools from SARS-CoV-2 and from the common cold coronaviruses HCoV-NL63, HCoV-OC43 and HCoV-229E were used as culture stimuli. Six males and four females were included in the convalescent cohort, with two Hispanic individuals, seven Caucasians, two Asians and one multiracial person represented. General study outcomes and caveats: In convalescent patients, a median 86.3% of post-vaccine SARS-CoV-2-reactive clones were detected only after vaccination, and vaccine-specific priming was suggested by this finding. The median number of SARS-CoV-2-reactive clonotypes rose from approximately 20 after infection to 38 after vaccination, but the change was not significant. In convalescent patients, nearly all vaccine-specific clones (304 of 307) were found to be mono-reactive for SARS-CoV-2 spike rather than cross-reactive with common cold coronaviruses. Relatively few convalescent patients were included in the study, and early timepoints after natural infection were not analyzed.

The germline V end is reduced by 5 bases and the J end by 4 bases; junction bases left unmatched: 8. CDR1 and CDR2 (MDHEN, SYDVKM) derive from the germline V gene. The CDR3, cysteine through phenylalanine, is 15 amino acids long. Only CDR3 DNA remains: 45 bases, in frame from the first base. Libraries were made using PCR. At the Johns Hopkins FTIC core, DNA from the cultured CD4+ T cells underwent TCR sequencing with the Oncomine TCR Beta short-read assay. Genomic DNA was extracted from the cultured CD4+ T cells with the QIAamp micro DNA kit. Oncomine TCR Beta libraries from cultured CD4+ T cells were pooled with unique dual indexes and sequenced on an Illumina iSeq 100. The authors' pipeline ran thus. Non-productive sequences were filtered out, and CDR3s that did not start with C, did not end with F or W, or were shorter than 7 amino acids were discarded. Antigen-specific clonotypes were identified with the MANAFEST web application by comparing peptide-stimulated wells with reference and other culture wells. An FDR below 0.05, an odds ratio above 5, and a productive frequency above 0.1% in at least two of three replicate wells were required for clones to be considered positive. Clonotypes that were significantly expanded in both SARS-CoV-2 spike wells and at least one common cold coronavirus spike condition were defined as cross-reactive. Using R version 3.6.1, CDR3 homology was evaluated through Levenshtein distances (stringdist) along with unrooted phylogenetic trees (ape). TCRdb reprocessing: public reads trimmed at Q25 with fastp, clones called with MiXCR, in-frame beta chains kept. CDR3 protein duplicates are merged, each entry listing the most common genes and DNA. TCRdb, not the authors, supplied the V and J calls. Recorded for this sample are 17,000 or so distinct CDR3 sequences; around two fifths of them occurred a single time. The ten most abundant clones make up about 6% of the sample.

In the case of this clonotype: Its target antigen remains unknown. Base qualities were left out, and no much larger clone turns up one base away.

The treatment or condition tag for this specimen amounts to: roughly ten-day PBMC culture with coronavirus spike peptide pools or control peptides (ViraFEST assay). The ViraFEST assay, used in the study, expanded antigen-specific T cells with peptide pools and then identified the expanded clonotypes through TCR sequencing. The convalescent patients' positive SARS-CoV-2 PCR tests were from March to December 2020, which was before the Alpha, Beta and Delta variants emerged in the United States. Each well held 1.5 million to 2.5 million PBMCs cultured with around 10 ug/ml peptide pools in IMDM containing approximately 5% human AB serum and approximately 10 IU/ml IL-2. On days 3 and 7, half of the culture medium was replaced with fresh IL-2-containing medium. CD4+ T cells were isolated after approximately 10 days of culture through negative selection using the EasySep CD4+ T cell isolation kit. Ficoll-Paque Plus gradient centrifugation was used to isolate PBMCs from whole blood, and the isolated PBMCs were then either used fresh or cryopreserved at -140C. Culture conditions were generally each tested in triplicate wells.

The source material was CD4+ T cells from blood, cultured in vitro, sampled after SARS-CoV-2 vaccination. This sequence originates from a human donor who had recovered from COVID-19. The chain is assembled from TRBV28 and TRBJ2-1, with 7 middle bases fitting TRBD2. The encoded CDR3 is CASSPMGSGYNEQFF. The sequence in DNA is TGTGCCAGCAGTCCCATGGGTAGCGGGTACAATGAGCAGTTCTTC.